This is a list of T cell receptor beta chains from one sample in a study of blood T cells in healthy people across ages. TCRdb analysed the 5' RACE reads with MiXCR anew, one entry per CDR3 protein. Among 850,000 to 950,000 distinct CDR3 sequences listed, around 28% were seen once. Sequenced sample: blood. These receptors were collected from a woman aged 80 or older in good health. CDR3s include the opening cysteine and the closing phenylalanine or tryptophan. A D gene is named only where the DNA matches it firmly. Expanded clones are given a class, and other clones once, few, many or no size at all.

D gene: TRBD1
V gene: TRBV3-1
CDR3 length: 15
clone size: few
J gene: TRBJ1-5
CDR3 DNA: TGTGCCAGCAGCCAAGCCGGACAGGCGAATCAGCCCCAGCATTTT
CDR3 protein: CASSQAGQANQPQHF

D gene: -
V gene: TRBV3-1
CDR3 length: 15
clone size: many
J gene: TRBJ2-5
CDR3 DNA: TGTGCCAGCAGCCAAGAAGGGGTCCATCAAGAGACCCAGTACTTC
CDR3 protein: CASSQEGVHQETQYF

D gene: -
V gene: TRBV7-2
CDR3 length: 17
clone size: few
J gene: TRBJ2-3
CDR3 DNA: TGTGCCAGCAGCTTAATGGCCAGCATGACTAGCACAGATACGCAGTATTTT
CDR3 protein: CASSLMASMTSTDTQYF

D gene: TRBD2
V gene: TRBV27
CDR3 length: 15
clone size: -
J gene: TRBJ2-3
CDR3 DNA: TGTGCCAGCCGAGGGGCGGGGGGGGGACGAGATACGCAGTATTTT
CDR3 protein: CASRGAGGGRDTQYF

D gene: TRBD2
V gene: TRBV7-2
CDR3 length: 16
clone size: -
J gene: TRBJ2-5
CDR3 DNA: TGTGCCAGCAGTTCTGGGCGGGGAGGGTCCCAAGAGACCCAGTACTTC
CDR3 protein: CASSSGRGGSQETQYF

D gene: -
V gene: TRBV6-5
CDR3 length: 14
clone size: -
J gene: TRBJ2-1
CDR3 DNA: TGTGCCAGCAGCACTAAGGACTCGTCGTATGAGCAGTTCTTC
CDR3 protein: CASSTKDSSYEQFF

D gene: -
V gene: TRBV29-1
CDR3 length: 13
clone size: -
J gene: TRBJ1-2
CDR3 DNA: TGCAGCGTTGGTACAGGGTCTCGATATGGCTACACCTTC
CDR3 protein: CSVGTGSRYGYTF

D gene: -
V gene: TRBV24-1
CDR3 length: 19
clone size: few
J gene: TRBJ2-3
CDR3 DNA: TGTGCCGCCAGTGGCGTCTTCAAAGAGACTAGGCACCCTAGGGATACGCAGTATTTT
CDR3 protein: CAASGVFKETRHPRDTQYF

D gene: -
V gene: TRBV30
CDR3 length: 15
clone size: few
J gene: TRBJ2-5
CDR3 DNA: TGTGCCTGGGAGGACAAGGGACTCGGAGAGGAGACCCAGTACTTC
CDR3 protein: CAWEDKGLGEETQYF

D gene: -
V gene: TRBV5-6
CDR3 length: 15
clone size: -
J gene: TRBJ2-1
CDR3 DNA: TGTGCCAGCAGCTTGGTACTGACGGGATGGGATGAGCAGTTCTTC
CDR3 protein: CASSLVLTGWDEQFF

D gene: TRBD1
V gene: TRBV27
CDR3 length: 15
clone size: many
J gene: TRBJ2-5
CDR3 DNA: TGTGCCAGCCGTGCTGCCGGGACAGGGAAAGAGACCCAGTACTTC
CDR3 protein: CASRAAGTGKETQYF

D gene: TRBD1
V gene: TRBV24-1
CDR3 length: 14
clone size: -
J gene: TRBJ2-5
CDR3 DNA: TGTGCCACCAGTGACCGGACAGGGGTGGAGACCCAGTACTTC
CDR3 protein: CATSDRTGVETQYF

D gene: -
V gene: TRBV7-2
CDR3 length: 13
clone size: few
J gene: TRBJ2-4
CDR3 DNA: TGTGCCAGCAGCCCAAGGGGTCGCGGCATTCAGTACTTC
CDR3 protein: CASSPRGRGIQYF

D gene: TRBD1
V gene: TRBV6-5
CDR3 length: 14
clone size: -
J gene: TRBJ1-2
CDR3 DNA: TGTGCCAGCAGTTACGGCGGGACAGGCCTTACTAGCACCTTC
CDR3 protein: CASSYGGTGLTSTF

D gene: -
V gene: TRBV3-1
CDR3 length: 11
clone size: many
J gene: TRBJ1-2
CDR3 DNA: TGTGCCAGCAGCCAAGACTATGGCTACACCTTC
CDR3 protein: CASSQDYGYTF

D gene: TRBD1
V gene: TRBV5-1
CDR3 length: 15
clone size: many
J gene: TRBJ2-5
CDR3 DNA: TGCGCCAGCAGCTTGGACACAGGGGAACAGGAGACCCAGTACTTC
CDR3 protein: CASSLDTGEQETQYF

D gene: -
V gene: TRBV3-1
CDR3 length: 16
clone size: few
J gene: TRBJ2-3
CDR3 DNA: TGTGCCAGCAGCCAAGAAAGAAGGCTAGTAGGGGATACGCAGTATTTT
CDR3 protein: CASSQERRLVGDTQYF

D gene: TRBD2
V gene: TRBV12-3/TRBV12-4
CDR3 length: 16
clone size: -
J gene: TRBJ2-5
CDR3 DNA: TGTGCCAGCCGTCGTATAAACGGGAGGGAGGGGGAGACCCAGTACTTC
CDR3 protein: CASRRINGREGETQYF

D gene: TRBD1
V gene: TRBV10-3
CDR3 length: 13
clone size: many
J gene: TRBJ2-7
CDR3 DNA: TGTGCCATCAGTGGTGGACAGGGAAACGAGCAGTACTTC
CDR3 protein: CAISGGQGNEQYF

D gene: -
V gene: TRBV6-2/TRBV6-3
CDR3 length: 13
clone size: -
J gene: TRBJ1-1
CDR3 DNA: TGTGCCAGCAGTTCTACATTGAACACTGAAGCTTTCTTT
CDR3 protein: CASSSTLNTEAFF